The clone carrying this T cell receptor beta chain has a handful of counts. Combining a sample-barcoded 5' primer with a J-beta primer mix, a second PCR ran for roughly 7 to 12 cycles. TCRdb called the 5' RACE reads again in MiXCR, with one record for every CDR3 protein. The profile shows 800,000 to 1,300,000 distinct CDR3 sequences, roughly a quarter of them singletons. The sample belongs to a study of blood T cells in healthy people across ages. Between the trimmed V and J ends, which lost 3 bases and 4 bases, there was a span of 7 bases. The CDR3 extends over 11 amino acids. Looked up from germline, CDR1 is DFQATT and CDR2 is SNEGSKA (reference sequence). This same sample was also part of a study on T cells of mothers and their children.

V and J are TRBV20-1 and TRBJ2-7, with D unclear. This sequence was found in a girl aged 2 to 9 in good health. The sequenced material came from blood. The CDR3 bases are TGCAGTGCTAGCGAAAAATACGAGCAGTACTTC. Its protein is CSASEKYEQYF.